This T cell receptor beta chain was obtained from a study of T cell repertoires in cytomegalovirus infection. MiXCR, run by TCRdb on the reads, gives a single entry per CDR3 protein. This table has 450,000 to 550,000 distinct CDR3 sequences, 15% to 20% appearing once. Of note for this clonotype: Its antigen is unidentified. A much bigger clone sits one base away, suggesting this may be a read error.

Study outcomes and limitations: Using cumulative public TCR beta family frequency, the authors identified those who carried CMV together with the relevant HLA.

The germline CDR1 and CDR2 sequences are SGHTA and FQGTGA. The V end was cut by 7 bases, the J end by 0 bases, with 10 bases between. CDR3 size: 14 residues. Material for sequencing was CD8+ T cells from PBMCs. This sequence joins TRBV7-3 and TRBJ1-5; no firm D call. This TCR came from a human donor in good health (CMV status not recorded). Some clones in this sample may be carry-over from other donors' samples. As DNA, the CDR3 is TGTGCCAGCAACCCATTCGGTAGCAATCAGCCCCAGCATTTT. It is translated as CASNPFGSNQPQHF.